These 21 T cell receptor beta chains came from one sample sequenced in a study of STAT3 mutations in large granular lymphocyte leukemia. Study results and caveats: Every T-cell large granular lymphocyte leukemia patient had at least one immunodominant TCR beta clonotype.

Sequencing was performed with immunoSEQ multiplex PCR; in TCRdb, only in-frame clones are kept and a portion is missing. This sample has approximately 45,000 clones, with about three quarters found just once. The antigens of these receptors remain unknown. Sequencing was carried out using PBMCs. The receptors here all came from a human donor with T large granular lymphocyte leukemia. Some clones in this sample may be carry-over from other donors' samples.

The rearrangement joins TRBV6-6 to TRBJ1-4; D is ambiguous. There are 15 residues in the CDR3. Between the trimmed V and J ends, which lost 0 bases and 8 bases, there was a span of 13 bases. CDR1 MNHNY and CDR2 SVGAGI come from the germline V gene (reference sequence). CDR3 bases: TGTGCCAGCAGTTACTCAGACGGAGGGAGGGAAAAACTGTTTTTT. Translated: CASSYSDGGREKLFF.

The genes are TRBV2 and TRBJ1-3; D ambiguous. V was pared by 2 bases and J by 1 base, with 3 bases between. The germline CDR1 and CDR2 sequences are SNHLY and FYNNEI. This CDR3 region has 13 residues. The DNA of the CDR3 is TGTGCCAGCAGTGAAATTTCTGGAAACACCATATATTTT. Its translation: CASSEISGNTIYF.

This rearrangement joins TRBV19 to TRBJ1-5; D gene uncertain. CDR1 and CDR2 from the germline V gene are LNHDA and SQIVND (reference sequence). V lost 1 base to trimming and J lost 1 base, with 5 bases between them. This CDR3 spans 14 amino acids. For the CDR3, the DNA is TGTGCCAGTAGTATAGTGGAGAGCAATCAGCCCCAGCATTTT. Protein: CASSIVESNQPQHF.

The J gene is TRBJ2-1, the V gene TRBV6-4, with a tentative D call TRBD1 (5 bases). The CDR3 length is 14 residues. Per germline, CDR1 MRHNA and CDR2 SNTAGT. Trimming took off 2 bases at V and 7 bases at J, with 12 bases between the two ends. DNA of the CDR3: TGTGCCAGCAGTGACGTTCAGGGTGAGAATGAGCAGTTCTTC. The encoded protein is CASSDVQGENEQFF.

J is TRBJ2-1 and V is TRBV4-1, with TRBD2 matching 9 bases. The CDR3 sequence is 15 residues long. Germline V gives CDR1 MGHRA, CDR2 YSYEKL. Losses at the gene ends were 1 base for V and 9 bases for J; bases not matched to a gene: 7. The CDR3 loop reads CASSQGWRGGGEQFF. As DNA, the CDR3 is TGCGCCAGCAGCCAAGGTTGGCGGGGGGGCGGTGAGCAGTTCTTC.

The V and J genes are TRBV7-8 and TRBJ2-3; D is ambiguous. Germline CDR1 is SGHVS and CDR2 is FQNEAQ. Trimming left V 1 base short and J 4 bases short, with 15 bases between. This CDR3 spans 16 amino acids. CDR3 DNA sequence: TGTGCCAGCAGCTTAGGGTCGGCTCGGGCGGCAGATACGCAGTATTTT. Its protein product is CASSLGSARAADTQYF. Supplemented by reference TRBV7-8 and TRBJ2-3, the full variable domain reads GAGVSQSPRYKVAKRGQDVALRCDPISGHVSLFWYQQALGQGPEFLTYFQNEAQLDKSGLPSDRFFAERPEGSVSTLKIQRTQQEDSAVYLCASSLGSARAADTQYFGPGTRLTVL.

The gene calls are TRBV15 and TRBJ2-3; D is unresolved. This CDR3 spans 14 amino acids. V was pared by 3 bases and J by 2 bases, with 9 bases between. Per the germline V gene, CDR1 is LNHNV and CDR2 is YYDKDF (reference sequence). CDR3 DNA: TGTGCCACCAGCAGCGAGGCACTCACAGATACGCAGTATTTT. Its translation is CATSSEALTDTQYF.

This clone showed up just a few times. The chain joins TRBV6-5 to TRBJ1-1, with 9 nucleotides matching TRBD1. J gave up 5 bases and V 6 bases, and 4 bases lay outside the gene matches. Per the germline V gene, CDR1 is MNHEY and CDR2 is SVGAGI. The CDR3 has 13 residues. In DNA form, the CDR3 reads TGTGCCAGCAGGACAGGGGGTGAGACTGAAGCTTTCTTT. Encoded protein: CASRTGGETEAFF.

The chain uses TRBV7-9 and TRBJ1-5; possible D gene TRBD1, 5 bases. The CDR3 covers 14 residues. Looked up from germline, CDR1 is SEHNR and CDR2 is FQNEAQ (reference sequence). The germline V and J ends were trimmed by 2 bases and 5 bases, with 10 bases remaining between them. CDR3 bases: TGTGCCAGCAGCTTAAGAGGGACGGATCAGCCCCAGCATTTT. Encoded protein: CASSLRGTDQPQHF.

The rearrangement uses TRBV19 and TRBJ1-5, with D unclear. Germline V gives CDR1 LNHDA, CDR2 SQIVND (reference sequence). The ends were cut back, 6 bases at V and 4 bases at J, with 22 bases in the middle. CDR3 size: 17 residues. This CDR3 is CASSLRRQSATNQPQHF. The CDR3 DNA reads TGTGCCAGTAGCCTCCGCCGGCAGTCGGCGACAAATCAGCCCCAGCATTTT.

The chain joins TRBV10-3 to TRBJ1-2, with 10 positions matching TRBD1. The germline V gene has CDR1 ENHRY and CDR2 SYGVKD. Unmatched junction bases numbered 4, after V lost 2 bases and J lost 4 bases. The CDR3 is made up of 15 amino acids. This chain's CDR3 is CAISEGDRGGYGYTF. CDR3 nucleotide sequence: TGTGCCATCAGTGAGGGGGACAGGGGCGGCTATGGCTACACCTTC.

The V and J genes are TRBV7-2 and TRBJ2-5, with D perhaps TRBD2 (6 bases). The CDR3 has 16 residues. V gave up 0 bases and J gave up 4 bases, with 15 bases separating them. Germline CDR1 and CDR2: SGHTA and FQGNSA. The CDR3 DNA sequence: TGTGCCAGCAGCTTAGCGGCAGGGACTTACGGAGAGACCCAGTACTTC. It yields the protein CASSLAAGTYGETQYF.

This clone has just a few counts. The rearrangement links TRBV6-1 to TRBJ2-4; possibly TRBD2 for D (6 bases). Trimming pared 3 bases from V and 13 bases from J, leaving 10 bases between. In germline, CDR1 is MNHNS, CDR2 SASEGT. This CDR3 comprises 11 residues. CDR3 coding DNA: TGTGCCAGCAGTGACGGGGGTATCCAGTACTTC. Residues: CASSDGGIQYF.

The chain recombines TRBV6-1 with TRBJ2-7; D is perhaps TRBD1 (5 bases). V shed 2 bases and J shed 6 bases, with 14 bases lying between them. The CDR3 spans 14 residues. CDR1 is MNHNS, CDR2 SASEGT, per germline. CDR3 sequence (DNA): TGTGCCAGCAGTGAAATGTGGGGCAATGGCGAGCAGTACGTC. It is translated as CASSEMWGNGEQYV.

The chain has TRBV5-6 and TRBJ2-3, with no clear D. V lost 6 bases, J lost 2 bases, and 10 bases lay in between. Germline V gives CDR1 SGHDT, CDR2 YYEEEE. The CDR3 has 13 residues. The chain's CDR3 is CASNNPPTDTQYF. As DNA, the CDR3 is TGTGCCAGCAACAACCCCCCCACAGATACGCAGTATTTT.

The chain joins TRBV15 to TRBJ1-6, with 9 bases fitting TRBD1. Germline CDR1 and CDR2: LNHNV and YYDKDF (reference sequence). This CDR3 is 15 amino acids long. The ends lost 0 bases at V and 7 bases at J; junction bases unmatched: 1. CDR3 in DNA: TGTGCCACCAGCAGAGATGACAGGGGGAATTCACCCCTCCACTTT. Translating it yields CATSRDDRGNSPLHF.

The chain carries TRBV5-6 and TRBJ2-7, with TRBD2 identical over 13 bases. In germline, CDR1 is SGHDT, CDR2 YYEEEE. The CDR3 runs 13 residues. The CDR3 loop reads CASSLTSGGAVDV. Written as DNA, the CDR3 is TGTGCCAGCAGCTTGACTAGCGGGGGGGCCGTAGATGTC.

This clone was counted once. The rearrangement uses TRBV30 and TRBJ1-1; D call uncertain. This CDR3 has 13 amino acids. Germline values: CDR1 GTSNPN, CDR2 SVGIG (reference sequence). V was trimmed by 4 bases and J by 4 bases, leaving 13 bases between them. The CDR3 DNA reads TGTGCCTGGACTGGGCGGTGGGGCACTGAAGCTTTCTTT. It translates to CAWTGRWGTEAFF.

This chain joins TRBV27 and TRBJ1-1; tentatively, D is TRBD1 (6 bases). CDR1 MNHEY and CDR2 SMNVEV come from the germline V gene (reference sequence). V dropped 2 bases and J dropped 3 bases, with 10 bases sitting between them. The CDR3 runs 14 residues. The CDR3 protein is CASSLRGGYTEAFF. Written as DNA, the CDR3 is TGTGCCAGCAGTTTACGCGGGGGCTACACTGAAGCTTTCTTT.

V and J are TRBV5-6 and TRBJ2-7; the D gene could be TRBD1 or TRBD2 (5 bases each). This CDR3 region has 14 residues. In germline, CDR1 is SGHDT, CDR2 YYEEEE. V was pared by 4 bases and J by 3 bases, with 14 bases between. The DNA for the CDR3 is TGTGCCAGCAGCCCTGGGACGTTTATCTACGAGCAGTACGTC. It encodes CASSPGTFIYEQYV.

V usage is TRBV6-1 and J usage is TRBJ1-1; 7 bases agree with TRBD1. The CDR3 runs to 14 residues. V dropped 3 bases and J dropped 1; count of bases not matched to a gene: 2. Germline CDR1 reads MNHNS; CDR2 reads SASEGT. The CDR3 protein is CASSETGRNTEAFF. The DNA of the CDR3 is TGTGCCAGCAGTGAGACAGGGAGGAACACTGAAGCTTTCTTT.